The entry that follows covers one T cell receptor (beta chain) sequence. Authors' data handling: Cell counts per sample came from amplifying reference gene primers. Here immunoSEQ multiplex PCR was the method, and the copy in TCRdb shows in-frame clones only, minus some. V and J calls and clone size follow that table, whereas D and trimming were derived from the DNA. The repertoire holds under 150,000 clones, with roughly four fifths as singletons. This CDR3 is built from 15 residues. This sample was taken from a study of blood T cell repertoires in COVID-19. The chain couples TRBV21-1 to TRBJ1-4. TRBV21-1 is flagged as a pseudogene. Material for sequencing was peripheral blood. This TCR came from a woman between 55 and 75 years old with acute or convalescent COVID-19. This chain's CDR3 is CASSKSSEGCEKLFF. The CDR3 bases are TGTGCCAGCAGCAAGTCTTCGGAGGGTTGTGAAAAACTGTTTTTT.